This passage covers 18 T cell receptor beta chains from one sample sequenced in a study of OX40 agonist ivuxolimab in advanced cancers. Assay used: immunoSEQ multiplex PCR; TCRdb lists only in-frame clones, some missing. The profile covers fewer than 100,000 clones, with approximately 86% appearing a single time and roughly 1.9% taken by the ten largest. Source: CD4+ or CD8+ T cells sorted from blood, taken in a trial of the OX40 agonist ivuxolimab. These receptors came from an adult with an advanced solid tumor such as melanoma, head and neck, liver or kidney cancer.

The chain employs TRBV10-1 and TRBJ2-5, with 9 bases fitting TRBD1. CDR3 length: 17 amino acids. The V segment lost 6 bases and the J segment 5 bases; nucleotides outside the gene matches: 16. Looked up from germline, CDR1 is WNHNN and CDR2 is SYGVQD (reference sequence). The CDR3 protein is CASSPIGRTGDTETQYF. The DNA of the CDR3 is TGCGCCAGCAGCCCCATCGGTAGGACAGGGGATACGGAGACCCAGTACTTC.

V gene TRBV7-3 combines with J gene TRBJ2-6; D not resolved. Trimming removed 6 bases at V and 0 bases at J, with 9 bases between. This CDR3 has 15 residues. The V gene's germline CDR1 is SGHTA and CDR2 FQGTGA. This chain's CDR3 is CASSRDASGANVLTF. The CDR3 region has the DNA TGTGCCAGCAGTCGAGACGCCTCTGGGGCCAACGTCCTGACTTTC.

The chain couples TRBV30 to TRBJ2-7; tentatively, D is TRBD1 or TRBD2 (6 bases each). The CDR3 length is 12 residues. Between the trimmed V and J ends, which lost 8 bases and 7 bases, there was a span of 18 bases. CDR1 is GTSNPN and CDR2 is SVGIG in the germline V gene (reference sequence). CDR3 nucleotide sequence: TGTGCCCACTACAGGGACGGGGGTGAGCAGTACTTC. Protein sequence: CAHYRDGGEQYF.

The rearrangement joins TRBV6-5 to TRBJ2-5; 8 bases fit TRBD1. Per the germline V gene, CDR1 is MNHEY and CDR2 is SVGAGI. This CDR3 contains 15 residues. V dropped 8 bases and J dropped 5; count of bases not matched to a gene: 13. CDR3 DNA sequence: TGTGCCAGCCGCCTAGACAGGGGTTGGATGGAGACCCAGTACTTC. This gives the protein CASRLDRGWMETQYF.

The J gene is TRBJ2-7, the V gene TRBV28, with 7 bases matching TRBD1. The germline V gene encodes CDR1 MDHEN and CDR2 SYDVKM. The CDR3 loop spans 12 amino acids. V lost 4 bases and J lost 7; bases outside the gene matches: 4. The CDR3 DNA reads as TGTGCCAGCAGTTCGACAGGGCTGGAGCAGTACTTC. It translates to CASSSTGLEQYF. The full variable domain, in which reference TRBV28 and TRBJ2-7 provide the parts outside the CDR3, is DVKVTQSSRYLVKRTGEKVFLECVQDMDHENMFWYRQDPGLGLRLIYFSYDVKMKEKGDIPEGYSVSREKKERFSLILESASTNQTSMYLCASSSTGLEQYFGPGTRLTVT.

This rearrangement joins TRBV19 to TRBJ1-2; 9 bases align to TRBD1. CDR3 length equals 17 residues. Germline V gives CDR1 LNHDA, CDR2 SQIVND (reference sequence). The trim removed 1 base at V and 6 bases at J, leaving 12 bases unmatched. CDR3 sequence reads: CASSIVIGQGNKNGYTF. CDR3 DNA: TGTGCCAGTAGTATAGTTATAGGACAGGGGAATAAGAATGGCTACACCTTC.

The chain couples TRBV9 to TRBJ2-5; 7 positions agree with TRBD1. The CDR3 length is 14 residues. Trimming at V came to 4 bases and at J to 0 bases, leaving 3 bases not matched to a gene. Germline CDR1 reads SGDLS; CDR2 reads YYNGEE. CDR3 amino acids: CASSPRGYQETQYF. CDR3 coding DNA: TGTGCCAGCAGCCCCAGGGGGTACCAAGAGACCCAGTACTTC.

The CDR3 nucleotides are TGTGCCAGCTCTGGGCCGGGCTCCTATAATTCACCCCTCCACTTT. Translating it yields CASSGPGSYNSPLHF. The genes are TRBV5-8 and TRBJ1-6; D unclear. Trimming stripped 7 bases from V and 0 bases from J, with 11 bases between. Germline values: CDR1 SGHTS, CDR2 YDEGEE. The CDR3 has 15 amino acids.

This rearrangement joins TRBV5-6 to TRBJ2-2; TRBD1 might be the D (6 bases). The CDR3 runs 13 residues. Between the trimmed V and J ends, which lost 7 bases and 0 bases, there was a span of 7 bases. The germline V gene encodes CDR1 SGHDT and CDR2 YYEEEE. In DNA, the CDR3 is TGTGCCAGCGACAGGACGAACACCGGGGAGCTGTTTTTT. Translation gives CASDRTNTGELFF.

A few counts support this clone. The rearrangement joins TRBV28 to TRBJ2-7; 7 positions agree with TRBD2. Germline loops: CDR1 MDHEN, CDR2 SYDVKM. V shed 4 bases, J shed 6 bases, and the junction held 15 bases outside the gene matches. This CDR3 is 16 amino acids long. The DNA of the CDR3 is TGTGCCAGCAGTTCCCTTGAGTGGGGGAGGGGATCCGAGCAGTACTTC. It encodes CASSSLEWGRGSEQYF.

The rearrangement uses TRBV5-5 and TRBJ2-5; tentative D call: TRBD1 (6 bases). Germline V lookup: CDR1 SGHKS, CDR2 YYEKEE (reference sequence). This CDR3 has 16 amino acids. V was pared by 1 base and J by 4 bases, with 17 bases between. In DNA form, the CDR3 reads TGTGCCAGCAGCTTGCTCGGAGCAGGGGATGGAGAGACCCAGTACTTC. Its translation is CASSLLGAGDGETQYF. Looking up the rest from reference TRBV5-5 and TRBJ2-5 gives the full variable domain: DAGVTQSPTHLIKTRGQQVTLRCSPISGHKSVSWYQQVLGQGPQFIFQYYEKEERGRGNFPDRFSARQFPNYSSELNVNALLLGDSALYLCASSLLGAGDGETQYFGPGTRLLVL.

V is TRBV5-1 and J is TRBJ2-2; 10 nucleotides line up with TRBD1. J lost 5 bases, V lost 3 bases, and 4 bases had no gene match. This CDR3 has 15 residues. Germline CDR1 is SGHRS and CDR2 is YFSETQ. The CDR3 loop is CASSWDRGQTGELFF. CDR3 DNA: TGCGCCAGCAGCTGGGACAGGGGTCAAACCGGGGAGCTGTTTTTT.

Written as DNA, the CDR3 is TGTGCCAGCAGCCTACTAGCGGGGGGGTACGAGCAGTACTTC. It translates to CASSLLAGGYEQYF. The chain has TRBV7-2 and TRBJ2-7, with 13 nucleotides matching TRBD2. Germline assignment: CDR1 SGHTA and CDR2 FQGNSA. V trimming: 5 bases; J trimming: 4 bases; junction bases outside the gene matches: 2. The CDR3 is made up of 14 amino acids.

This clone was detected only once. The chain is built from TRBV6-1 and TRBJ1-1; D perhaps matches TRBD1 (5 bases). The V end was cut by 7 bases, the J end by 4 bases, with 19 bases between. The V gene's germline CDR1 is MNHNS and CDR2 SASEGT. The CDR3 runs to 15 residues. The CDR3 is CASTDPWGGITEAFF. CDR3 DNA: TGTGCCAGCACCGACCCATGGGGGGGAATCACTGAAGCTTTCTTT.

The chain couples TRBV12-5 to TRBJ2-5; 10 bases fit TRBD1. The CDR3 runs 15 residues. CDR1 and CDR2 from the germline V gene are LGHNT and FRNRAP. Trimming cost V 4 bases and J 4 bases; bases outside gene matches: 6. CDR3 sequence (DNA): TGTGCTAGTGGTTCCCGGACAGGGGGGGCAGAGACCCAGTACTTC. Protein sequence: CASGSRTGGAETQYF. The full variable domain, rest sourced from reference TRBV12-5 and TRBJ2-5, is DARVTQTPRHKVTEMGQEVTMRCQPILGHNTVFWYRQTMMQGLELLAYFRNRAPLDDSGMPKDRFSAEMPDATLATLKIQPSEPRDSAVYFCASGSRTGGAETQYFGPGTRLLVL.

The chain carries TRBV5-4 and TRBJ2-5; perhaps TRBD1 as D (6 bases). V was shortened by 2 bases and J by 0 bases, with 11 bases between the two germline ends. The CDR3 is made up of 15 amino acids. Germline assignment: CDR1 SGHNT and CDR2 YYREEE (reference sequence). The CDR3 sequence is CASSFEQGNQETQYF. CDR3 nucleotide sequence: TGTGCCAGCAGCTTCGAACAGGGTAACCAAGAGACCCAGTACTTC.

This chain connects TRBV11-2 to TRBJ1-6; tentative D call: TRBD1 (5 bases). V lost 4 bases, J lost 10 bases, and 14 bases lay in between. This CDR3 contains 14 residues. CDR1 is SGHAT and CDR2 is FQNNGV in the germline V gene. The CDR3 region has the DNA TGTGCCAGCAGCTCGTTCAGGGTGAGCTCACCCCTCCACTTT. It specifies CASSSFRVSSPLHF.

The rearrangement uses TRBV28 and TRBJ2-7; D is possibly TRBD1 or TRBD2 (5 bases each). The CDR3 loop spans 12 amino acids. Germline assignment: CDR1 MDHEN and CDR2 SYDVKM. The ends were cut back, 10 bases at V and 5 bases at J, with 15 bases in the middle. The CDR3 loop is CATGAKYDEQYF. The CDR3 DNA follows: TGTGCCACCGGGGCGAAATACGACGAGCAGTACTTC.